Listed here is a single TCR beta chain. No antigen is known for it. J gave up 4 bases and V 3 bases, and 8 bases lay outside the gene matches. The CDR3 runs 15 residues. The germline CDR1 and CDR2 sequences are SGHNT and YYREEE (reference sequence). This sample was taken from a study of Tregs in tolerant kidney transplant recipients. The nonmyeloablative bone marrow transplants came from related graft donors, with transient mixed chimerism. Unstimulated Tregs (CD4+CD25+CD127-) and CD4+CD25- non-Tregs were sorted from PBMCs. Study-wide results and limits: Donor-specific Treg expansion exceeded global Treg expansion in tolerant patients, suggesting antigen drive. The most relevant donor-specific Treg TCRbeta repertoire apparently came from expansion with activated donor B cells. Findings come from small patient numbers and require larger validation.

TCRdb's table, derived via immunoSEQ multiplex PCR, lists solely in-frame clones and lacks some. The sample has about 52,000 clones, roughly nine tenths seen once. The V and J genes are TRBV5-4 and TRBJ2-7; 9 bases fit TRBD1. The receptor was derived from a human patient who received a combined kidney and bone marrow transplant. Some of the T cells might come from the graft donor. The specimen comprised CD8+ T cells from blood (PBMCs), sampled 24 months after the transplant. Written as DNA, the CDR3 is TGTGCCAGCAGCTCCGGTTGGACAGGGGCGTACGAGCAGTACTTC. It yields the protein CASSSGWTGAYEQYF.